A selection of T cell receptor beta chains follows, all from one sample in a study of blood T cell repertoires in COVID-19. Profiling relied on immunoSEQ multiplex PCR, and the TCRdb table lists in-frame clones only, not all of them. The table records 110,000 to 150,000 clones, around 83% of them present only once. Sequences were obtained from peripheral blood. All receptors derive from a woman of 80 years or more with acute or convalescent COVID-19. Each CDR3 is given with its conserved first and last residue. A D gene is named only where the DNA matches it firmly. Clone size, where shown, is once, few, many, or a class for clones that have expanded.

>14|TRBJ2-2|TRBV11-2|NA|NA
TGTGCCAGCAGCTTAGGCGCTTACACCGGGGAGCTGTTTTTT
CASSLGAYTGELFF
>18|TRBJ1-5|TRBV7-2|TRBD1|NA
TGTGCCAGCAGCTTTAGGGGACAGGGGCCAAACTCCAATCAGCCCCAGCATTTT
CASSFRGQGPNSNQPQHF
>17|TRBJ1-5|TRBV7-8|NA|NA
TGTGCCAGCAGCTTGAGCCCGGTTAGGGGAAGGAATCAGCCCCAGCATTTT
CASSLSPVRGRNQPQHF
>15|TRBJ1-5|TRBV19|NA|NA
TGTGCCAGTAGTATAGACCGGGGATTCAATCAGCCCCAGCATTTT
CASSIDRGFNQPQHF
>13|TRBJ1-1|TRBV12-3/TRBV12-4|NA|NA
TGTGCCAGCAGTTTTTGGTTACGGACTGAAGCTTTCTTT
CASSFWLRTEAFF
>16|TRBJ1-3|TRBV13|NA|NA
TGTGCCAGCAGCAGAGCAGGCCGGAACTCTGGAAACACCATATATTTT
CASSRAGRNSGNTIYF
>14|TRBJ2-3|TRBV11-2|TRBD1|few
TGTGCCAGCAGGTGGGACAGCCGCACAGATACGCAGTATTTT
CASRWDSRTDTQYF
>16|TRBJ1-6|TRBV5-4|NA|NA
TGTGCCAGCAGCTTGGGTGGTAGCTCCTATAATTCACCCCTCCACTTT
CASSLGGSSYNSPLHF
>14|TRBJ2-5|TRBV11-2|NA|NA
TGTGCCAGCAGCACCTGGACAGAACAAGAGACCCAGTACTTC
CASSTWTEQETQYF
>14|TRBJ2-3|TRBV11-2|NA|NA
TGTGCCAGCAGCTTAGCCCGGGGGACAGATACGCAGTATTTT
CASSLARGTDTQYF
>14|TRBJ2-2|TRBV5-1|NA|NA
TGCGCCAGCAGTGCCGAGGGGGACACCGGGGAGCTGTTTTTT
CASSAEGDTGELFF